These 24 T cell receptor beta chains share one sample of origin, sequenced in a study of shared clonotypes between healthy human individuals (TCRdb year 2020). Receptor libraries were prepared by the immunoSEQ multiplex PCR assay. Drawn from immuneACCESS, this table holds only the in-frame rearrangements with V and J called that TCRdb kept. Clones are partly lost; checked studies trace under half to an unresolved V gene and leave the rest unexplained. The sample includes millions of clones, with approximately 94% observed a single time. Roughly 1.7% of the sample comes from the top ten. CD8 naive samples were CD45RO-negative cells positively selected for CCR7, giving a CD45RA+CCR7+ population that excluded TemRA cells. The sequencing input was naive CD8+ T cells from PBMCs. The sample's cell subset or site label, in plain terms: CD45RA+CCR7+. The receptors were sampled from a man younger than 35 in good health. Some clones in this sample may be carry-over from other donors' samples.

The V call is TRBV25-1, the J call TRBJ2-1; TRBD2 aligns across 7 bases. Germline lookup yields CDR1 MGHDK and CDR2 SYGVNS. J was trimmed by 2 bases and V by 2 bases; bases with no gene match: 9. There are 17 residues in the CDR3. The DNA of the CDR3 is TGTGCCAGCAGTGAACCTGGACGGGAGGTCACCTACAATGAGCAGTTCTTC. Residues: CASSEPGREVTYNEQFF.

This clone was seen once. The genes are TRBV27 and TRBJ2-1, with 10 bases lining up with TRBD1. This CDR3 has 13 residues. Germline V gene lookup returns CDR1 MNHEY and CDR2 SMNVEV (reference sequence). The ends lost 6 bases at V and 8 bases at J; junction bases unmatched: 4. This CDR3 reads CASRGDRGHEQFF. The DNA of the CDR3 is TGTGCCAGCAGAGGGGACAGGGGACATGAGCAGTTCTTC.

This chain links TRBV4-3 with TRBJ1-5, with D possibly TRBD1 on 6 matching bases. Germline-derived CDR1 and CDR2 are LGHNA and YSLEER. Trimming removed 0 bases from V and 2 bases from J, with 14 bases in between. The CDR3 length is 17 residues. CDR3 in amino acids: CASSQDYWGLGNQPQHF. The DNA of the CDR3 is TGCGCCAGCAGCCAAGATTATTGGGGGCTCGGCAATCAGCCCCAGCATTTT.

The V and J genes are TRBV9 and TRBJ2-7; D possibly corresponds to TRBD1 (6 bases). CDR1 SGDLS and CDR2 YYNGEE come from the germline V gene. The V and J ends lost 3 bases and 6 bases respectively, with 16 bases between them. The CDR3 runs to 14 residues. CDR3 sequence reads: CASSGATGLPEQYF. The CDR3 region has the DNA TGTGCCAGCAGCGGTGCCACAGGGCTCCCCGAGCAGTACTTC.

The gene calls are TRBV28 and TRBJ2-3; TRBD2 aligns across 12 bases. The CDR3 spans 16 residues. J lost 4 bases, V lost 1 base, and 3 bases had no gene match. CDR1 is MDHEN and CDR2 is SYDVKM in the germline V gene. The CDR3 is CASSLSLAGGADTQYF. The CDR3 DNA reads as TGTGCCAGCAGTTTATCTCTAGCGGGAGGGGCAGATACGCAGTATTTT.

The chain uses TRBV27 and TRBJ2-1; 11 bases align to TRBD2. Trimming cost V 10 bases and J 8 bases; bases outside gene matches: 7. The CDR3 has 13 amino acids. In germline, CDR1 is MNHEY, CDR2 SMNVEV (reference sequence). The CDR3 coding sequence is TGTGCCATCACTAGCGGGAGAAGGGATGAGCAGTTCTTC. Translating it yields CAITSGRRDEQFF.

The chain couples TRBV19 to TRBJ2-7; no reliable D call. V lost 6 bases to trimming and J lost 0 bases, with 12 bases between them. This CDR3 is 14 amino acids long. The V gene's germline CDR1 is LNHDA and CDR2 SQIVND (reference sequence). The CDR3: CASRRTLSSYEQYF. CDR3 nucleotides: TGTGCCAGTAGACGGACGTTGAGCTCCTACGAGCAGTACTTC. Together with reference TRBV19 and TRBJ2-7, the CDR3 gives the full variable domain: DGGITQSPKYLFRKEGQNVTLSCEQNLNHDAMYWYRQDPGQGLRLIYYSQIVNDFQKGDIAEGYSVSREKKESFPLTVTSAQKNPTAFYLCASRRTLSSYEQYFGPGTRLTVT.

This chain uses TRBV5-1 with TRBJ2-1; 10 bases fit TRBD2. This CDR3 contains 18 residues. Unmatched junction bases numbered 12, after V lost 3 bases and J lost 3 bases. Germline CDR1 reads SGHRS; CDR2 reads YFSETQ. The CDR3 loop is CASSWLTITSGNYNEQFF. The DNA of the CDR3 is TGCGCCAGCAGCTGGCTCACCATAACTAGCGGGAACTACAATGAGCAGTTCTTC.

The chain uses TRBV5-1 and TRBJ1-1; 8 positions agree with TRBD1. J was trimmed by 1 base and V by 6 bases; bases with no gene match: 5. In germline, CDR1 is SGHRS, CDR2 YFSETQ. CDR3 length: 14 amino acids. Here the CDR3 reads CASTWTGQNTEAFF. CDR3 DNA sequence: TGCGCCAGCACCTGGACAGGGCAGAACACTGAAGCTTTCTTT. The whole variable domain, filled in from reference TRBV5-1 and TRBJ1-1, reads KAGVTQTPRYLIKTRGQQVTLSCSPISGHRSVSWYQQTPGQGLQFLFEYFSETQRNKGNFPGRFSGRQFSNSRSEMNVSTLELGDSALYLCASTWTGQNTEAFFGQGTRLTVV.

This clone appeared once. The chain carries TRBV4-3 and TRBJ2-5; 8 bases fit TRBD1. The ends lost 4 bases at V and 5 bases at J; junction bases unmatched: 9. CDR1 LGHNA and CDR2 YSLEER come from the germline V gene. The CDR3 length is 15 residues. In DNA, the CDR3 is TGCGCCAGCAGCCGCCTACTGGACAGGGAGGAGACCCAGTACTTC. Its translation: CASSRLLDREETQYF.

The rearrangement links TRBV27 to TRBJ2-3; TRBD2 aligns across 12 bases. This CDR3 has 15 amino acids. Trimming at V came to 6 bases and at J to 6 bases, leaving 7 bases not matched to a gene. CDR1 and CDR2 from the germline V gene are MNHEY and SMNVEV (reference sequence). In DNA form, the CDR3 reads TGTGCCAGCAGAGTACTAGCGGGAGGCCCCGATACGCAGTATTTT. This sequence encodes CASRVLAGGPDTQYF.

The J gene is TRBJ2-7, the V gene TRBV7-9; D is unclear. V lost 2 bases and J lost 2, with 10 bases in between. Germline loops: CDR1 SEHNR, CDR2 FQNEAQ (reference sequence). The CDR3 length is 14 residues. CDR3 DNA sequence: TGTGCCAGCAGCTTATTCCCGGCCGCCTACGAGCAGTACTTC. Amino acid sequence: CASSLFPAAYEQYF.

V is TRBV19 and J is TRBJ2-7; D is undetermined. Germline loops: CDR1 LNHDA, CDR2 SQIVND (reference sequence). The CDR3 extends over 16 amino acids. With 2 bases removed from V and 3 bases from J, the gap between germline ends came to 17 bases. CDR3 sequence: CASSIWFKGTFYEQYF. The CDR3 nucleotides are TGTGCCAGTAGTATATGGTTTAAGGGAACATTCTACGAGCAGTACTTC.

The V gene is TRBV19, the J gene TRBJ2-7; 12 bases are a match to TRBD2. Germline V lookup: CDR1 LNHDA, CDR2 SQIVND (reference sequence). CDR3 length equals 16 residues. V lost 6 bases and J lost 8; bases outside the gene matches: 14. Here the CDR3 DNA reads TGTGCCAGTAGCGAACGGGGACTAGCGGGTCGAGGGCAGCAGTACTTC. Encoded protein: CASSERGLAGRGQQYF.

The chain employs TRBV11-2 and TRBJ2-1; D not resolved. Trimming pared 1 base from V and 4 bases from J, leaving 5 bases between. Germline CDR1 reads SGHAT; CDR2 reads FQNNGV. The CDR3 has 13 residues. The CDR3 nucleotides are TGTGCCAGCAGCTTAGCGCGGTACAATGAGCAGTTCTTC. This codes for CASSLARYNEQFF.

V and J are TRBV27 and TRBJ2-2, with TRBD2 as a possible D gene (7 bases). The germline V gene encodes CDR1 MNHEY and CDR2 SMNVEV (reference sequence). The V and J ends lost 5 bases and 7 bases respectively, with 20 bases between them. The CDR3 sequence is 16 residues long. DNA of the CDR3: TGTGCCAGCAGTCCTCTAGGGGGGGGCCCACACGGGGAGCTGTTTTTT. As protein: CASSPLGGGPHGELFF.

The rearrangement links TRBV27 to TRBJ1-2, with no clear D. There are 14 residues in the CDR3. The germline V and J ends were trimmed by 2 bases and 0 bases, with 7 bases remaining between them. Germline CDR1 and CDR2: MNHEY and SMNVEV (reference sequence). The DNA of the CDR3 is TGTGCCAGCAGTTTAATTGGGACTAACTATGGCTACACCTTC. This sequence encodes CASSLIGTNYGYTF.

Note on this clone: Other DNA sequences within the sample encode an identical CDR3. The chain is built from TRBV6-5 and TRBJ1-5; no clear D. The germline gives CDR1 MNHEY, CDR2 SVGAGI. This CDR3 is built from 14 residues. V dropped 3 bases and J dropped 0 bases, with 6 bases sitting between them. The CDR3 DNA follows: TGTGCCAGCAGTTATGGTGGTAGCAATCAGCCCCAGCATTTT. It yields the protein CASSYGGSNQPQHF.

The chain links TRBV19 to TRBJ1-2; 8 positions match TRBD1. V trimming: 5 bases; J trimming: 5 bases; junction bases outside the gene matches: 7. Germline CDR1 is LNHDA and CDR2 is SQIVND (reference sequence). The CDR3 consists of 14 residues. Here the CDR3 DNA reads TGTGCCAGTAGTCTTAGGACAGGGAATTATGGCTACACCTTC. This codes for CASSLRTGNYGYTF.

The CDR3 nucleotides read TGTGCCAGCAGCCCCCGGGACAGGGTGTTTTACGACACTGAAGCTTTCTTT. Translation: CASSPRDRVFYDTEAFF. The chain couples TRBV5-4 to TRBJ1-1, with 9 bases identical to TRBD1. The CDR3 loop spans 17 amino acids. The junction had 13 bases not matched to a gene; V was cut back by 4 bases and J by 3 bases. CDR1 is SGHNT and CDR2 is YYREEE in the germline V gene (reference sequence).

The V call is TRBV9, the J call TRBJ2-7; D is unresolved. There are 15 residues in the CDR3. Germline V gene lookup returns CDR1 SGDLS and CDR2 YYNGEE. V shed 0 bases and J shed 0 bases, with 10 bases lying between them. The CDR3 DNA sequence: TGTGCCAGCAGCGTAGCGTCGACTTCCTCCTACGAGCAGTACTTC. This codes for CASSVASTSSYEQYF.

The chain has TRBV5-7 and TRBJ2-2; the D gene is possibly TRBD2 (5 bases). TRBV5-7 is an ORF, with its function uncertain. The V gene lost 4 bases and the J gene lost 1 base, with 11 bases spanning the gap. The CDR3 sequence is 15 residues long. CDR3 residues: CASSPGLWNTGELFF. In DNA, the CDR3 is TGTGCCAGCAGCCCCGGACTCTGGAACACCGGGGAGCTGTTTTTT.

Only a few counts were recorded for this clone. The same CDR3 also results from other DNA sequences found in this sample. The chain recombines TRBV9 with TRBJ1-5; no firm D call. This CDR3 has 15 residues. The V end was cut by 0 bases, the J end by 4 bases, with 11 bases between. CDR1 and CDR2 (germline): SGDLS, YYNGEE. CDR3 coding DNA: TGTGCCAGCAGCGTAGCGGGAAGCCTTAATCAGCCCCAGCATTTT. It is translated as CASSVAGSLNQPQHF.

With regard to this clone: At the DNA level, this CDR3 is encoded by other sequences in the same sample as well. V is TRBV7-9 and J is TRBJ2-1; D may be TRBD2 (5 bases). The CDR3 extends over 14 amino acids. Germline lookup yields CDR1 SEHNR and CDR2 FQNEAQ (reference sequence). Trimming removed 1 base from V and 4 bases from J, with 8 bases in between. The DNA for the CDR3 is TGTGCCAGCAGCTTAGACGGCGGGTACAATGAGCAGTTCTTC. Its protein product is CASSLDGGYNEQFF.